The present T cell receptor beta chain was sequenced within a study of cytomegalovirus exposure and HLA in healthy donors. Findings of the study overall: Later analysis demonstrated an association between a missense DCLRE1C variant and TCR beta V- and J-gene trimming.

This clone was seen once. What it binds is unknown. Use of 60 Vbeta and 13 Jbeta primers characterized the PCR. This table comes from immunoSEQ multiplex PCR, and its TCRdb copy is limited to in-frame clones, with some not included. There are about 180,000 clones in the sample; 75% occur only once, and more than 2.5% lies in the top ten. Each of the donors was a healthy bone marrow donor. Sample: PBMCs. The sequence was obtained from a female donor in good health and CMV-seronegative.

The CDR3 coding sequence is TGCGCCAGCAGCCACCTCACTAGCGGAACAGATACGCAGTATTTT. Protein product: CASSHLTSGTDTQYF. V is TRBV4-3 and J is TRBJ2-3; TRBD2 agrees at 8 bases. Germline V lookup: CDR1 LGHNA, CDR2 YSLEER. V lost 3 bases to trimming and J lost 3 bases; unmatched junction nucleotides: 5. This CDR3 region has 15 residues.